This T cell receptor beta chain was documented in a study of response to subunit inactivated influenza vaccine. TCRdb itself ran the RT-PCR reads through MiXCR, one entry per CDR3 protein. The sample has a few hundred thousand distinct CDR3 sequences, roughly 10% seen once. Germline V gene lookup returns CDR1 MGHRA and CDR2 YSYEKL. The CDR3 length is 13 residues. Notes on this clonotype: What it binds is not known. A read error may account for a junction end that differs from germline.

Study-wide results and limits: Each seasonal influenza vaccination recruits few new T cells, the authors suggested.

This sample also belongs to another study, concerning T cells expressing NK-cell markers. According to that study: Libraries used 5'RACE template switching adding universal primer site and UMIs. Also leading the CD3+CD56-NKG2C+ fraction in a handful of donors were these clonotypes.

This sequence originates from a man in his fifties who received an inactivated influenza vaccine. The material sequenced was PBMCs from blood, taken on the day of vaccination. The chain joins TRBV4-1 to TRBJ2-5; D gene uncertain. Here the CDR3 reads CASGQDWAETQYF. DNA for the CDR3: TGCGCCAGCGGCCAAGATTGGGCAGAGACCCAGTACTTC.